Listed below are T cell receptor beta chains from one sample, sequenced in a study of shared clonotypes between healthy human individuals. The data were produced by immunoSEQ multiplex PCR, yet TCRdb's version contains in-frame clones alone and is incomplete. Of over 2 million clones in the sample, over 85% are singletons; the top ten hold roughly 0.13%. The source material was naive CD4+ T cells sorted from blood. These receptors all stem from a young man in good health. CDR3s include the opening cysteine and the closing phenylalanine or tryptophan. The D gene is left open where the match is weak. Size tells how often a clone was seen (once, few, many) or the class of an expanded clone, and some rows leave it out.

J gene: TRBJ2-5; clone size: -; D gene: -; V gene: TRBV25-1; CDR3 protein: CASSESRGRETQYF; CDR3 DNA: TGTGCCAGCAGTGAATCCCGGGGGCGGGAGACCCAGTACTTC
J gene: TRBJ1-5; clone size: -; D gene: -; V gene: TRBV6-5; CDR3 protein: CASSSQVNQPQHF; CDR3 DNA: TGTGCCAGCAGTTCCCAGGTTAATCAGCCCCAGCATTTT
J gene: TRBJ1-3; clone size: once; D gene: -; V gene: TRBV21-1; CDR3 protein: CASSKEKSSGNTIYF; CDR3 DNA: TGTGCCAGCAGCAAAGAAAAGAGCTCTGGAAACACCATATATTTT
J gene: TRBJ2-5; clone size: -; D gene: -; V gene: TRBV7-4; CDR3 protein: CASRIRLETQYF; CDR3 DNA: TGTGCCAGCAGGATAAGGTTAGAGACCCAGTACTTC
J gene: TRBJ2-7; clone size: once; D gene: TRBD2; V gene: TRBV7-2; CDR3 protein: CASSNPQGSGSSYEQYF; CDR3 DNA: TGTGCCAGCAGCAACCCCCAGGGAAGCGGGAGCTCCTACGAGCAGTACTTC
J gene: TRBJ1-5; clone size: -; D gene: -; V gene: TRBV7-9; CDR3 protein: CASSLLRQPQHF; CDR3 DNA: TGTGCCAGCAGCTTACTTCGTCAGCCCCAGCATTTT
J gene: TRBJ2-7; clone size: -; D gene: TRBD1; V gene: TRBV4-3; CDR3 protein: CASSQGGSQGKSYEQYF; CDR3 DNA: TGCGCCAGCAGCCAAGGGGGATCACAGGGGAAGTCCTACGAGCAGTACTTC
J gene: TRBJ2-3; clone size: -; D gene: TRBD2; V gene: TRBV7-9; CDR3 protein: CASSLGPPSTSFTDTQYF; CDR3 DNA: TGTGCCAGCAGCTTAGGACCCCCTTCGACTAGCTTTACAGATACGCAGTATTTT
J gene: TRBJ2-7; clone size: -; D gene: -; V gene: TRBV7-2; CDR3 protein: CASSLELIYEQYF; CDR3 DNA: TGTGCCAGCAGCTTAGAACTAATCTACGAGCAGTACTTC
J gene: TRBJ1-1; clone size: once; D gene: -; V gene: TRBV6-1; CDR3 protein: CASSLAGTYSGAFF; CDR3 DNA: TGTGCCAGCAGTCTCGCCGGGACATATTCTGGGGCTTTCTTT
J gene: TRBJ2-4; clone size: -; D gene: -; V gene: TRBV5-1; CDR3 protein: CASTPSGGSKNIQYF; CDR3 DNA: TGCGCCAGCACACCCTCAGGGGGGTCCAAAAACATTCAGTACTTC
J gene: TRBJ2-1; clone size: few; D gene: TRBD1; V gene: TRBV5-1; CDR3 protein: CASSLGTGGNEQFF; CDR3 DNA: TGCGCCAGCAGCTTGGGGACAGGGGGCAATGAGCAGTTCTTC
J gene: TRBJ2-2; clone size: -; D gene: -; V gene: TRBV27; CDR3 protein: CASSRTAGELFF; CDR3 DNA: TGTGCCAGCAGTCGGACAGCCGGGGAGCTGTTTTTT
J gene: TRBJ1-1; clone size: -; D gene: -; V gene: TRBV4-2; CDR3 protein: CASSQGSANTEAFF; CDR3 DNA: TGTGCCAGCAGCCAAGGGTCAGCGAACACTGAAGCTTTCTTT
J gene: TRBJ2-5; clone size: -; D gene: -; V gene: TRBV5-1; CDR3 protein: CASSLRIQGRRAETQYF; CDR3 DNA: TGCGCCAGCAGCTTGAGGATCCAGGGTCGCCGCGCAGAGACCCAGTACTTC
J gene: TRBJ1-1; clone size: -; D gene: -; V gene: TRBV28; CDR3 protein: CASTPQRLNTEAFF; CDR3 DNA: TGTGCCAGCACCCCACAGAGACTCAACACTGAAGCTTTCTTT
J gene: TRBJ2-2; clone size: -; D gene: TRBD2; V gene: TRBV7-2; CDR3 protein: CASSLGSSGPNTGELFF; CDR3 DNA: TGTGCCAGCAGCTTAGGCTCTAGCGGTCCGAACACCGGGGAGCTGTTTTTT
J gene: TRBJ2-2; clone size: -; D gene: -; V gene: TRBV7-9; CDR3 protein: CASSNRQFTGELFF; CDR3 DNA: TGTGCCAGCAGCAACAGACAGTTCACCGGGGAGCTGTTTTTT
J gene: TRBJ2-3; clone size: -; D gene: TRBD1; V gene: TRBV5-1; CDR3 protein: CASSSGTGVPDTQYF; CDR3 DNA: TGCGCCAGCAGCTCAGGGACAGGGGTCCCAGATACGCAGTATTTT
J gene: TRBJ1-5; clone size: -; D gene: -; V gene: TRBV29-1; CDR3 protein: CSGPSGTFGNQPQHF; CDR3 DNA: TGCAGCGGACCATCCGGGACATTCGGTAATCAGCCCCAGCATTTT
J gene: TRBJ1-3; clone size: -; D gene: -; V gene: TRBV21-1; CDR3 protein: CASSKAGQLPGNTIYF; CDR3 DNA: TGTGCCAGCAGCAAAGCAGGACAGCTGCCTGGGAACACCATATATTTT
J gene: TRBJ1-1; clone size: -; D gene: -; V gene: TRBV20-1; CDR3 protein: CSASWTDEAFF; CDR3 DNA: TGCAGTGCTTCTTGGACAGATGAAGCTTTCTTT
J gene: TRBJ2-5; clone size: -; D gene: TRBD2; V gene: TRBV6-1; CDR3 protein: CASSEAVRGARQETQYF; CDR3 DNA: TGTGCCAGCAGTGAAGCTGTGCGGGGGGCCCGTCAAGAGACCCAGTACTTC
J gene: TRBJ2-3; clone size: -; D gene: -; V gene: TRBV10-3; CDR3 protein: CAIRGPGTDTQYF; CDR3 DNA: TGTGCCATCAGGGGGCCTGGCACAGATACGCAGTATTTT